A selection of T cell receptor beta chains follows, all from one sample in a study of blood T cell repertoires in COVID-19. Clones were sequenced by immunoSEQ multiplex PCR, and TCRdb holds only the in-frame ones, with some missing. The sample holds under 75,000 clones, 60% to 80% seen once. The material sequenced was peripheral blood. The receptor set was obtained from a woman aged 55-70 years with acute or convalescent COVID-19. CDR3s include the opening cysteine and the closing phenylalanine or tryptophan. A D gene is named only where the DNA matches it firmly. Size is stated for part of the rows, as once, few or many counts, or as a class when the clone is expanded.

d_call clone_size j_call v_call cdr3_length cdr3_aa cdr3_nt
. . TRBJ2-7 TRBV6-1 13 CASSEVYGYEQYF TGTGCCAGCAGTGAAGTTTACGGCTACGAGCAGTACTTC
TRBD1 once TRBJ1-3 TRBV9 15 CASSEGQLPGNTIYF TGTGCCAGCAGCGAGGGACAGTTACCGGGAAACACCATATATTTT
. . TRBJ1-1 TRBV30 13 CAWSPGQITEAFF TGTGCCTGGAGCCCAGGTCAGATAACTGAAGCTTTCTTT
TRBD1 . TRBJ1-2 TRBV2 13 CASSLQGALGYTF TGTGCCAGCAGTCTCCAGGGGGCGCTTGGCTACACCTTC
. . TRBJ1-2 TRBV6-1 13 CASSSSRGDGYTF TGTGCCAGCAGTTCGAGTCGAGGAGATGGCTACACCTTC
TRBD1 . TRBJ1-1 TRBV28 16 CASSFGGQGTGGEAFF TGTGCCAGCAGCTTCGGGGGACAGGGGACAGGCGGTGAAGCTTTCTTT
. . TRBJ2-1 TRBV5-4 15 CASSDPGLNPVEQFF TGTGCCAGCAGCGATCCGGGTCTCAACCCGGTTGAGCAGTTCTTC
. . TRBJ2-2 TRBV3-1/TRBV3-2 14 CASSQGFGGGELFF TGTGCCAGCAGCCAAGGTTTCGGGGGCGGGGAGCTGTTTTTT
TRBD1 . TRBJ2-7 TRBV7-9 15 CASRSRDSGPREQYF TGTGCCAGCAGATCCCGGGACAGCGGTCCTCGGGAGCAGTACTTC
. many TRBJ2-7 TRBV2 11 CASNRAYEQYF TGTGCCAGCAACAGGGCCTACGAGCAGTACTTC
TRBD1 . TRBJ1-5 TRBV7-9 16 CASSLGTGGGNQPQHF TGTGCCAGCAGCTTAGGGACAGGGGGCGGCAATCAGCCCCAGCATTTT
. . TRBJ1-1 TRBV6-2/TRBV6-3 15 CASSPLRTANTEAFF TGTGCCAGCAGTCCGTTAAGGACAGCGAACACTGAAGCTTTCTTT
. . TRBJ1-1 TRBV3-1/TRBV3-2 15 CASSQARTMNTEAFF TGTGCCAGCAGCCAAGCGAGGACTATGAACACTGAAGCTTTCTTT
. . TRBJ2-2 TRBV6-1 14 CASSEGLNTGELFF TGTGCCAGCAGTGAAGGGCTGAACACCGGGGAGCTGTTTTTT
. . TRBJ1-5 TRBV9 14 CASSASGGNQPQHF TGTGCCAGCAGCGCTTCAGGGGGCAATCAGCCCCAGCATTTT
. once TRBJ2-7 TRBV6-5 15 CASSYSRQGTYEQYF TGTGCCAGCAGTTACTCGAGGCAGGGGACCTACGAGCAGTACTTC
TRBD1 . TRBJ2-3 TRBV7-3 15 CASSSTGGRSDTQYF TGTGCCAGCAGCTCGACAGGGGGCAGGTCAGATACGCAGTATTTT
. . TRBJ2-1 TRBV29-1 14 CSVDRGTVWGEQFF TGCAGCGTTGACCGGGGAACGGTATGGGGTGAGCAGTTCTTC
. few TRBJ2-4 TRBV5-1 15 CASSLDLAAKNIQYF TGCGCCAGCAGCTTGGATCTAGCGGCCAAAAACATTCAGTACTTC
TRBD1 few TRBJ2-2 TRBV10-3 14 CAISEVTGSGELFF TGTGCCATCAGTGAGGTGACAGGGAGCGGGGAGCTGTTTTTT
. . TRBJ2-3 TRBV7-9 14 CASSWRVSTDTQYF TGTGCCAGCAGCTGGAGGGTTTCCACAGATACGCAGTATTTT
. . TRBJ2-7 TRBV10-2 12 CASSTGPYEQYF TGCGCCAGCAGTACGGGTCCCTACGAGCAGTACTTC
TRBD1 . TRBJ1-5 TRBV19 17 CASSIPSRQGRNQPQHF TGTGCCAGTAGTATACCCTCGCGACAGGGTCGTAATCAGCCCCAGCATTTT
. . TRBJ1-6 TRBV28 17 CASSSKTGPLANSPLHF TGTGCCAGCAGTTCTAAGACAGGCCCCCTCGCTAATTCACCCCTCCACTTT
. . TRBJ2-7 TRBV7-6 14 CASSLVGEEAEQYF TGTGCCAGCAGCTTAGTAGGTGAAGAGGCCGAGCAGTACTTC
. . TRBJ2-3 TRBV25-1 14 CATQQGPSTDTQYF TGTGCCACCCAGCAGGGTCCTAGCACAGATACGCAGTATTTT
. . TRBJ2-1 TRBV5-4 14 CASSFSDQVNEQFF TGTGCCAGCAGCTTCTCTGACCAGGTCAATGAGCAGTTCTTC
. . TRBJ1-2 TRBV5-1 14 CASSSGQNLYGYTF TGCGCCAGCAGCTCCGGACAGAACCTCTATGGCTACACCTTC
TRBD1 . TRBJ1-2 TRBV3-1/TRBV3-2 16 CASSQAIPGQGYGYTF TGTGCCAGCAGCCAAGCAATTCCGGGACAGGGCTACGGCTACACCTTC
. once TRBJ1-6 TRBV3-1/TRBV3-2 16 CASSLSPQAPNSPLHF TGTGCCAGCAGCCTGTCTCCGCAGGCTCCAAATTCACCCCTCCACTTT
. . TRBJ1-2 TRBV6-5 16 CASSYARTELPYGYTF TGTGCCAGCAGTTACGCCCGGACTGAACTCCCCTATGGCTACACCTTC
TRBD1 . TRBJ1-1 TRBV15 12 CATSRDDNRGLF TGTGCCACCAGCAGAGACGATAACAGGGGTCTCTTT
. . TRBJ1-1 TRBV4-2 16 CASSQDLKGMNTEAFF TGTGCCAGCAGCCAAGATCTGAAGGGGATGAACACTGAAGCTTTCTTT